These 8 T cell receptor beta chains were sequenced from one sample in a study of cytotoxic CD8 clonotypes in ibrutinib-treated CLL. Clones were read by immunoSEQ multiplex PCR, and TCRdb kept only the in-frame ones, dropping some. In the table there are roughly 45,000 clones, 65% to 70% of which are singletons. This material consisted of PBMCs, taken after 24 months of ibrutinib treatment. These receptors were taken from a human donor with chronic lymphocytic leukemia.

This clone showed up just a few times. The chain has TRBV28 and TRBJ2-2, with D unresolved. Trimming stripped 1 base from V and 0 bases from J, with 6 bases between. Germline lookup yields CDR1 MDHEN and CDR2 SYDVKM. CDR3 length: 15 amino acids. The CDR3 region has the DNA TGTGCCAGCAGTTTATCTCTAGCGAACACCGGGGAGCTGTTTTTT. Its translation: CASSLSLANTGELFF. Based on the CDR3 plus reference TRBV28 and TRBJ2-2, the full variable domain is DVKVTQSSRYLVKRTGEKVFLECVQDMDHENMFWYRQDPGLGLRLIYFSYDVKMKEKGDIPEGYSVSREKKERFSLILESASTNQTSMYLCASSLSLANTGELFFGEGSRLTVL.

This rearrangement joins TRBV7-6 to TRBJ2-1, with unresolved D. This CDR3 spans 16 amino acids. With 2 bases removed from V and 6 bases from J, the gap between germline ends came to 17 bases. Germline-derived CDR1 and CDR2 are SGHVS and FNYEAQ. CDR3 DNA: TGTGCCAGCAGCTTAAAAAACAGCTACCAGGCCAATGAGCAGTTCTTC. As protein: CASSLKNSYQANEQFF.

This clone was observed a handful of times. The rearrangement uses TRBV10-3 and TRBJ2-1, with TRBD2 identical over 8 bases. V lost 2 bases to trimming and J lost 4 bases; unmatched junction nucleotides: 7. Germline values: CDR1 ENHRY, CDR2 SYGVKD. This CDR3 has 16 residues. CDR3 in DNA: TGTGCCATCAGTGAGACGCTAGCGGGCGCATACAATGAGCAGTTCTTC. Translating gives CAISETLAGAYNEQFF.

Regarding this clone: One junction end does not reproduce the germline sequence, and a read error may be involved. The chain combines TRBV7-9 with TRBJ1-4; D remains ambiguous. The germline CDR1 and CDR2 sequences are SEHNR and FQNEAQ (reference sequence). The CDR3 covers 13 residues. The CDR3 bases are TGTGCCAGCAGCTTAGGGTTCTTAGGCCCAAAAGCCTTT. Protein: CASSLGFLGPKAF.

As to this clone: At one end the junction does not follow the germline gene, possibly because of a read error. The rearrangement uses TRBV7-7 and TRBJ2-3; 11 nucleotides agree with TRBD2. The CDR3 extends over 15 amino acids. The germline V gene has CDR1 SSHAT and CDR2 FNYEAQ (reference sequence). CDR3 bases: TGTGCTAGCAGCCCGACTAGCGGGACTCGGGATACGCAGTATTTT. This encodes CASSPTSGTRDTQYF. Drawing the rest from reference TRBV7-7 and TRBJ2-3, the complete variable domain is GAGVSQSPRYKVTKRGQDVTLRCDPISSHATLYWYQQALGQGPEFLTYFNYEAQPDKSGLPSDRFSAERPEGSISTLTIQRTEQRDSAMYRCASSPTSGTRDTQYFGPGTRLTVL.

This sequence joins TRBV7-2 and TRBJ1-1; D may be TRBD1 (6 bases). CDR1 is SGHTA, CDR2 FQGNSA, per germline. V dropped 2 bases and J dropped 8 bases, with 15 bases sitting between them. The CDR3 sequence is 14 residues long. CDR3 DNA: TGTGCCAGCAGCTTATTTTTACTGGGGGCGGAAGCTTTCTTT. This codes for CASSLFLLGAEAFF.

The chain carries TRBV29-1 and TRBJ2-2; D gene unclear. V lost 6 bases to trimming and J lost 4 bases, with 9 bases between them. Looked up from germline, CDR1 is SQVTM and CDR2 is ANQGSEA. The CDR3 contains 12 residues. The CDR3 spells CSVRPRTGELFF. CDR3 in DNA: TGCAGCGTCAGACCCCGCACCGGGGAGCTGTTTTTT.

The V call is TRBV18, the J call TRBJ1-5; 7 bases map to TRBD1. There are 15 residues in the CDR3. V lost 0 bases to trimming and J lost 2 bases; unmatched junction nucleotides: 1. Germline V gives CDR1 KGHSH, CDR2 LQKENI. The CDR3 DNA sequence: TGTGCCAGCTCACCACCTACAGGGGGCAATCAGCCCCAGCATTTT. Protein product: CASSPPTGGNQPQHF.